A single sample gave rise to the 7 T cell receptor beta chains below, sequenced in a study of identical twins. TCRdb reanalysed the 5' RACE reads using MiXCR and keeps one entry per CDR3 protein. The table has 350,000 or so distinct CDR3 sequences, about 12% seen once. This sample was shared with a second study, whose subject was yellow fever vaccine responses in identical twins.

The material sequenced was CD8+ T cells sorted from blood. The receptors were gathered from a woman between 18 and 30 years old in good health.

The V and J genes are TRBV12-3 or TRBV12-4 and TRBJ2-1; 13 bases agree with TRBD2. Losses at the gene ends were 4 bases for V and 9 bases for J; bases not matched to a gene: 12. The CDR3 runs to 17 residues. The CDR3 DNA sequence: TGTGCCAGCAGTTCTGGACTAGCGGGAGTTGGTCATGGTGAGCAGTTCTTC. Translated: CASSSGLAGVGHGEQFF.

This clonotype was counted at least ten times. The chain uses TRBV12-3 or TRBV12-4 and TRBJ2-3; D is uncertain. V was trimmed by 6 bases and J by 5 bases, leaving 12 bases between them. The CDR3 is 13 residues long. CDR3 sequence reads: CASRNGPLDTQYF. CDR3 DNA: TGTGCCAGCAGAAATGGACCCCTAGATACGCAGTATTTT.

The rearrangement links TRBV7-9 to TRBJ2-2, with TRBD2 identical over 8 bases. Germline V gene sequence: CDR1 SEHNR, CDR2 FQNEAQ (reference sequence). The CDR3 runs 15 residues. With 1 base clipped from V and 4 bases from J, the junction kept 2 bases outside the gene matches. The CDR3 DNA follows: TGTGCCAGCAGCTTAGTAAGCGGGAGCACCGGGGAGCTGTTTTTT. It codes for CASSLVSGSTGELFF.

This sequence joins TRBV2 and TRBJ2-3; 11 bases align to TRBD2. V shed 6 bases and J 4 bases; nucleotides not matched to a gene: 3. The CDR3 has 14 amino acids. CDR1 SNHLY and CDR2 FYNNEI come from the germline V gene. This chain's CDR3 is CASRYSGGADTQYF. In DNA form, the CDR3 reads TGTGCCAGCAGATATAGCGGGGGGGCAGATACGCAGTATTTT.

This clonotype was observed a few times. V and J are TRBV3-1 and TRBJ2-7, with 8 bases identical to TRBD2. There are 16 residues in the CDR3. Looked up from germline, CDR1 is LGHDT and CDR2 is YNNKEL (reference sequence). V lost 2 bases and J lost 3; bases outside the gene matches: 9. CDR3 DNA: TGTGCCAGCAGCCAATTTATTGGACTAGCTTACTACGAGCAGTACTTC. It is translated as CASSQFIGLAYYEQYF.

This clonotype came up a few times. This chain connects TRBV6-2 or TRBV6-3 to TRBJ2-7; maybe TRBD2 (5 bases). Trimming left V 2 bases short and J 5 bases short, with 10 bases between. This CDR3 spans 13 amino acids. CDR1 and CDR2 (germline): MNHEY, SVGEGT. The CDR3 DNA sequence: TGTGCCAGCAGTTACGAGGGATCGAACGAGCAGTACGTC. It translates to CASSYEGSNEQYV.

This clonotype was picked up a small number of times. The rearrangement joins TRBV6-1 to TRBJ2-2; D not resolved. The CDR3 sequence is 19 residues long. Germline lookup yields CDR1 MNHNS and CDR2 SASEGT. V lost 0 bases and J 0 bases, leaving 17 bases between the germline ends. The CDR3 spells CASSEAGYRARPNTGELFF. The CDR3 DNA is TGTGCCAGCAGTGAAGCCGGTTATCGCGCTAGACCGAACACCGGGGAGCTGTTTTTT.